This T cell receptor (beta chain) is from a study of T-cell reconstitution after alpha-beta-depleted transplantation in children. Study conclusions and caveats: Alpha-beta T cells present about two months after transplant were reported to originate from several hundred expanded graft clones. Newly generated T cells supplied most T-cell counts and diversity one year post-transplant. In some patients, recipient T cells and intrathymic progenitors surviving conditioning explained high day-60 diversity.

TCRbeta library preparation incorporated unique molecular identifiers. One entry per CDR3 protein results from TCRdb running MiXCR on the PCR reads. This table holds some 600,000 distinct CDR3 sequences, 10% to 15% found once. This clonotype was found a few times. The target antigen is unknown. The germline gives CDR1 GTSNPN, CDR2 SVGIG (reference sequence). CDR3 size: 12 residues. V lost 4 bases to trimming and J lost 0 bases, with 7 bases between them. The sample in question was PBMCs, mostly from graft donor cells, obtained 360 days after TCRalphabeta/CD19-depleted stem cell transplant. The receptor's source is a male patient under 18 who had a stem cell transplant for acute myeloid leukemia, so the T cells may come from the graft donor. V and J are TRBV30 and TRBJ2-7; no clear D gene. The CDR3 loop is CAWTDHSYEQYF. The CDR3 DNA reads as TGTGCCTGGACCGATCACTCCTACGAGCAGTACTTC.